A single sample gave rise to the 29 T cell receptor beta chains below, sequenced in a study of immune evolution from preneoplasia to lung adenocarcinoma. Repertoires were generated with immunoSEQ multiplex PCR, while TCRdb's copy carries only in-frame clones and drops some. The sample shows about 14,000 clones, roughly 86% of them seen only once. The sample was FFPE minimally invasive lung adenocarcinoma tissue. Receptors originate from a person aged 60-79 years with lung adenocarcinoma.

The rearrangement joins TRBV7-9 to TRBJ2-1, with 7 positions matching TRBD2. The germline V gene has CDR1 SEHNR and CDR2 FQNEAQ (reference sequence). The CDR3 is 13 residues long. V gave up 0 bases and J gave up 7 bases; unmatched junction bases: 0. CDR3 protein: CASSLAGGNEQFF. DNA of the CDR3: TGTGCCAGCAGCTTAGCGGGGGGGAATGAGCAGTTCTTC.

The CDR3 sequence: CASTRQGAGEEKLFF. The CDR3 nucleotides are TGTGCCAGCACCAGACAGGGGGCTGGTGAGGAAAAACTGTTTTTT. The chain recombines TRBV4-2 with TRBJ1-4, with TRBD1 matching over 10 bases. The CDR3 has 15 residues. The J segment lost 8 bases and the V segment lost 7 bases, leaving 10 bases of the junction unmatched. The germline gives CDR1 LGHNA, CDR2 YNFKEQ.

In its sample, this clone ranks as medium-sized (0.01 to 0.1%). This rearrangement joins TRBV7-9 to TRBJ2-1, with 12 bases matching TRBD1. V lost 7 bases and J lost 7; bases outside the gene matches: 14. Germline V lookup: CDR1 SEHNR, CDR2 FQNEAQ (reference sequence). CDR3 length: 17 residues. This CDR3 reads CASTEPGQGARWNEQFF. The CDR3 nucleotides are TGTGCCAGCACCGAACCGGGACAGGGGGCCCGGTGGAATGAGCAGTTCTTC.

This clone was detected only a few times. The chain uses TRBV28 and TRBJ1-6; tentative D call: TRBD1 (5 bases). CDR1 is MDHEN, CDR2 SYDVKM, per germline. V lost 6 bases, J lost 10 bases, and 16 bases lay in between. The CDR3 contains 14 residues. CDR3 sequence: CASRDGTGGSPLHF. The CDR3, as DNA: TGTGCCAGCAGGGACGGGACTGGGGGGTCACCCCTCCACTTT. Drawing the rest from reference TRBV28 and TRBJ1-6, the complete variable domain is DVKVTQSSRYLVKRTGEKVFLECVQDMDHENMFWYRQDPGLGLRLIYFSYDVKMKEKGDIPEGYSVSREKKERFSLILESASTNQTSMYLCASRDGTGGSPLHFGNGTRLTVT.

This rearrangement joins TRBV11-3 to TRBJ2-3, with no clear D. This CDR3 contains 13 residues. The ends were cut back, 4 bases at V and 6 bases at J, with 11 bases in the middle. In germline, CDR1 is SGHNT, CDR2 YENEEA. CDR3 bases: TGTGCCAGCAGCTCCGGGCCTCTGGATACGCAGTATTTT. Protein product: CASSSGPLDTQYF.

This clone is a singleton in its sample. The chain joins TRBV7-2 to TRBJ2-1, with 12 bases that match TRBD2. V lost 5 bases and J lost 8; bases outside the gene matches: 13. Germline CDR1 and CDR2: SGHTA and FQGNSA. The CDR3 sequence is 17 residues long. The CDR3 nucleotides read TGTGCCAGCAGCCAAGGCCCTAGCGGGGGGGGACTCGATGAGCAGTTCTTC. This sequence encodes CASSQGPSGGGLDEQFF.

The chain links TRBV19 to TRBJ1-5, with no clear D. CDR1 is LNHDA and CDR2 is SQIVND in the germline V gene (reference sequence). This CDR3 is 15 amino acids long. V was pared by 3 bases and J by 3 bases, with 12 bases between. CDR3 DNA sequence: TGTGCCAGTAGTATTCCTTCGGGGTCCAATCAGCCCCAGCATTTT. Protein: CASSIPSGSNQPQHF.

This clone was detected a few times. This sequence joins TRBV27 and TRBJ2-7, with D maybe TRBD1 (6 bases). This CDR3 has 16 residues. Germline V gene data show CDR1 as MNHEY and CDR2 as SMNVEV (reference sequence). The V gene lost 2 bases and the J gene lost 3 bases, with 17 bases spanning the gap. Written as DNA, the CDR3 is TGTGCCAGCAGTTTAGCGTCGACAGGATCCCTCTACGAGCAGTACTTC. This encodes CASSLASTGSLYEQYF.

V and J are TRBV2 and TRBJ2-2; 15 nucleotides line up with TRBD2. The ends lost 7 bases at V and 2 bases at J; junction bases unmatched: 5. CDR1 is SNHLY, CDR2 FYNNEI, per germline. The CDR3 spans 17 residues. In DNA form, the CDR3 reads TGTGCCAGCACTCGGACTAGCGGGGGGGTTAACACCGGGGAGCTGTTTTTT. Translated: CASTRTSGGVNTGELFF. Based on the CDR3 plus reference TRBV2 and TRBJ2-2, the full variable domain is EPEVTQTPSHQVTQMGQEVILRCVPISNHLYFYWYRQILGQKVEFLVSFYNNEISEKSEIFDDQFSVERPDGSNFTLKIRSTKLEDSAMYFCASTRTSGGVNTGELFFGEGSRLTVL.

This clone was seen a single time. CDR3 sequence (DNA): TGCGCCAGCAGCTCAGGACTTACCTCCTACGAGCAGTACTTC. This encodes CASSSGLTSYEQYF. The chain couples TRBV5-1 to TRBJ2-7, with a tentative D call TRBD2 (5 bases). CDR3 length equals 14 residues. Germline V gene data show CDR1 as SGHRS and CDR2 as YFSETQ. V dropped 3 bases and J dropped 0 bases, with 10 bases sitting between them.

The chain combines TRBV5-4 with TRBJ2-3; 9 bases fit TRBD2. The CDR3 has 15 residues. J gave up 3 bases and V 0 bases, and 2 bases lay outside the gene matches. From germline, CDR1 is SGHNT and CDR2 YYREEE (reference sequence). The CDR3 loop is CASSLAAGGTDTQYF. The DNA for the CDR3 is TGTGCCAGCAGCTTGGCAGCGGGAGGAACAGATACGCAGTATTTT.

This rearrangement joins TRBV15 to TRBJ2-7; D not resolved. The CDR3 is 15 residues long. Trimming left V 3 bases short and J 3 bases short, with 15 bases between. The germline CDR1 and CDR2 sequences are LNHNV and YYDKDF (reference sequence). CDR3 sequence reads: CATSRDRSIVYEQYF. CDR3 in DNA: TGTGCCACCAGCAGGGATAGGAGTATCGTCTACGAGCAGTACTTC.

The CDR3 DNA reads TGCGCCAGCAGCTCAGGGGGCCACACCGGGGAGCTGTTTTTT. Translating gives CASSSGGHTGELFF. V usage is TRBV5-1 and J usage is TRBJ2-2, with TRBD1 identical over 8 bases. V shed 3 bases, J shed 3 bases, and the junction held 1 base outside the gene matches. The CDR3 extends over 14 amino acids. CDR1 is SGHRS, CDR2 YFSETQ, per germline.

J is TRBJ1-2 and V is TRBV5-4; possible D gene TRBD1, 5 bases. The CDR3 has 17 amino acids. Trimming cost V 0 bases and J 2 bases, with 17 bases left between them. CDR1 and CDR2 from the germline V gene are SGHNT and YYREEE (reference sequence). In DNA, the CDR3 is TGTGCCAGCAGCTTGGTTCTACTGGACATAATAAACTATGGCTACACCTTC. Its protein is CASSLVLLDIINYGYTF.

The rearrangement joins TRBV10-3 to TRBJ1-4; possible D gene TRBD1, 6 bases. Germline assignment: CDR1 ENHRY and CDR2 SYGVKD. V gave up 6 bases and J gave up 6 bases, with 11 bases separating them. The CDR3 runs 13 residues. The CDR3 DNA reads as TGTGCCATCAGCCGGGACACCGATGAAAAACTGTTTTTT. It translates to CAISRDTDEKLFF.

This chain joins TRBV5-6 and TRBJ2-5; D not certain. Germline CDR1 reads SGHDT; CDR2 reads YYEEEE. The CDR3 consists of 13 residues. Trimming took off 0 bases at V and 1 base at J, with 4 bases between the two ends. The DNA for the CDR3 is TGTGCCAGCAGCTTGGGCGTCCAAGAGACCCAGTACTTC. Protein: CASSLGVQETQYF.

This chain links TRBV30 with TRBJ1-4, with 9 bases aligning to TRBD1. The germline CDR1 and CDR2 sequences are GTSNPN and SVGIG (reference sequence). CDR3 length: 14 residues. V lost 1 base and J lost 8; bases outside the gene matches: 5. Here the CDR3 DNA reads TGTGCCTGGAGTGCCGGGACAGGGAAAGAAAAACTGTTTTTT. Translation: CAWSAGTGKEKLFF.

CDR3 region: CAIGGSNEQFF. The CDR3 DNA sequence: TGTGCCATAGGGGGGTCCAATGAGCAGTTCTTC. This sequence joins TRBV7-9 and TRBJ2-1; D may correspond to TRBD1 or TRBD2 (6 bases each). CDR3 length: 11 amino acids. The V and J ends lost 10 bases and 6 bases respectively, with 10 bases between them. CDR1 and CDR2 (germline): SEHNR, FQNEAQ (reference sequence).

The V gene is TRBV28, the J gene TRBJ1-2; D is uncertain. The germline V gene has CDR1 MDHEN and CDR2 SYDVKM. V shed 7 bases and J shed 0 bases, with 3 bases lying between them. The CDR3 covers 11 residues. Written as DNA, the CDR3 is TGTGCCAGCATCACTAACTATGGCTACACCTTC. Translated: CASITNYGYTF.

The CDR3 DNA reads TGTGCCAGCACCGACGGACTTCAGCCCCAGCATTTT. Protein: CASTDGLQPQHF. The genes are TRBV6-5 and TRBJ1-5; D uncertain. Germline V gives CDR1 MNHEY, CDR2 SVGAGI. This CDR3 has 12 residues. V was clipped by 7 bases and J by 6 bases, with 10 bases between them.

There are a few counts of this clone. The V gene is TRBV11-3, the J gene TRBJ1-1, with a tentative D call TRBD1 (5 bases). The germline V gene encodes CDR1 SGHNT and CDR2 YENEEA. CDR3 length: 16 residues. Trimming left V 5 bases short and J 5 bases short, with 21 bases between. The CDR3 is CASSRGDGRFRTEAFF. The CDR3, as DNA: TGTGCCAGCAGCCGGGGGGACGGACGATTTAGGACTGAAGCTTTCTTT.

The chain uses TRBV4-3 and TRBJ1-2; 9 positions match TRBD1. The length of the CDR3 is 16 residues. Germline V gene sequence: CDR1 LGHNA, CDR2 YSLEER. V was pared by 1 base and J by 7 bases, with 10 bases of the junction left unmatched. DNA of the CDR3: TGCGCCAGCAGCCAAGGAAGCCGGGACAGGGAGGGTGGCTACACCTTC. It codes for CASSQGSRDREGGYTF.

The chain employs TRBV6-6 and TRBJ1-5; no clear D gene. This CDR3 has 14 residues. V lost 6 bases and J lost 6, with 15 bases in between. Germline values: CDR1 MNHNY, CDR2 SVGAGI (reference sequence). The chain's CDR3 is CASSEGSGSQPQHF. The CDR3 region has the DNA TGTGCCAGCAGCGAAGGGTCCGGTAGTCAGCCCCAGCATTTT.

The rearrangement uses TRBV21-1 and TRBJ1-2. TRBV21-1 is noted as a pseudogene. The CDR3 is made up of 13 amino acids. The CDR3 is CASRAWPVLGYTF. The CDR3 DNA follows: TGTGCCAGCAGAGCCTGGCCGGTTTTGGGCTACACCTTC.

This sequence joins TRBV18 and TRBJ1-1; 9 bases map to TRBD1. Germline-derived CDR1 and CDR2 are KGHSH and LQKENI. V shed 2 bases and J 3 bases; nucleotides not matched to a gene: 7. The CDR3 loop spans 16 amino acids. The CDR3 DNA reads TGTGCCAGCTCACCAAGAATGACAGGGGGGGACACTGAAGCTTTCTTT. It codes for CASSPRMTGGDTEAFF. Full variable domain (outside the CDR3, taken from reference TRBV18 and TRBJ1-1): NAGVMQNPRHLVRRRGQEARLRCSPMKGHSHVYWYRQLPEEGLKFMVYLQKENIIDESGMPKERFSAEFPKEGPSILRIQQVVRGDSAAYFCASSPRMTGGDTEAFFGQGTRLTVV.

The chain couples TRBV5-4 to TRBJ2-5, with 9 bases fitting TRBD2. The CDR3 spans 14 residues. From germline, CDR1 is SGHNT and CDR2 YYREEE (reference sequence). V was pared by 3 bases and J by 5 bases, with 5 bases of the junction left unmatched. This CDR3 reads CASSSGTSRETQYF. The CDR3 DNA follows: TGTGCCAGCAGCTCCGGGACTAGCCGGGAGACCCAGTACTTC.

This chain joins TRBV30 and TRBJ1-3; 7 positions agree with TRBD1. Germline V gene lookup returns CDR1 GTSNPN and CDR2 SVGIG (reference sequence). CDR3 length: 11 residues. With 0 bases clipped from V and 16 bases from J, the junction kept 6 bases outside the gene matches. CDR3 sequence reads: CAWSVNRGFYF. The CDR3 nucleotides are TGTGCCTGGAGTGTTAACAGGGGTTTTTATTTT.

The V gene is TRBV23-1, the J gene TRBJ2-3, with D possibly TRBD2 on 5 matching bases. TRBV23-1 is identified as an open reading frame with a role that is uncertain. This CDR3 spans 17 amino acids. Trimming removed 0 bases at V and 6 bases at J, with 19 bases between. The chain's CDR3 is CASSQSPPRAMRDTQYF. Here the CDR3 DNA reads TGCGCCAGCAGTCAATCCCCTCCGAGGGCAATGCGTGATACGCAGTATTTT.

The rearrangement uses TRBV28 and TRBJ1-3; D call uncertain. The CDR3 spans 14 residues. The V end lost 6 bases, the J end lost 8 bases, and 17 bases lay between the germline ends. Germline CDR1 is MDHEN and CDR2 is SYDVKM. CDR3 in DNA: TGTGCCAGCAGCCCCCCACGGCTTCGAGACACCATATATTTT. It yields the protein CASSPPRLRDTIYF.